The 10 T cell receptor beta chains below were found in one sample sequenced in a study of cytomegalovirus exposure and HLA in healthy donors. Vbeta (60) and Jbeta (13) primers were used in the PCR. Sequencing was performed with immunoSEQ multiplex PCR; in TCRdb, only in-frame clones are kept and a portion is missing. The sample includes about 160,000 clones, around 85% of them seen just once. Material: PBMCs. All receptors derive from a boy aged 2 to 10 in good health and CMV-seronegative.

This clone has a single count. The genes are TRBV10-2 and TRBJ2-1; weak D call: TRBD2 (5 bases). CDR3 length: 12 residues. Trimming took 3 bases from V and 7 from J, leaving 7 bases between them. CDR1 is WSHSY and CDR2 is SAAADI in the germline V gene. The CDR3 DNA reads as TGCGCCAGCAGTGAAGGCGGGAATGAGCAGTTCTTC. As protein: CASSEGGNEQFF.

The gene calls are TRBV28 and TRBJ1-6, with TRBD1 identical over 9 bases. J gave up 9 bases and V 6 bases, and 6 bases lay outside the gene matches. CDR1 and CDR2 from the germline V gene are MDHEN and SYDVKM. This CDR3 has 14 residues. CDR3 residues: CASSPGQGASPLHF. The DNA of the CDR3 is TGTGCCAGCAGCCCGGGACAGGGAGCTTCACCCCTCCACTTT.

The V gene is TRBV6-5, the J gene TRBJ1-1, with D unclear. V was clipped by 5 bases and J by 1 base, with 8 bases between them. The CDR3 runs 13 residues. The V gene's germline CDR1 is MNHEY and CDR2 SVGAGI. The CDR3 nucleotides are TGTGCCAGCAGTACCGACTCGAACACTGAAGCTTTCTTT. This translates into CASSTDSNTEAFF.

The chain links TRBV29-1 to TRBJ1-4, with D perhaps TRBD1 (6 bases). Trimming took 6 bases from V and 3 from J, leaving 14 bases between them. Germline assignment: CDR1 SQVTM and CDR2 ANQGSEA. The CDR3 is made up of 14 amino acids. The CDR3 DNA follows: TGCAGCGTCATACAGGGTGTCGCTAATGAAAAACTGTTTTTT. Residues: CSVIQGVANEKLFF. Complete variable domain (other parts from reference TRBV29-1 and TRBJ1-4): SAVISQKPSRDICQRGTSLTIQCQVDSQVTMMFWYRQQPGQSLTLIATANQGSEATYESGFVIDKFPISRPNLTFSTLTVSNMSPEDSSIYLCSVIQGVANEKLFFGSGTQLSVL.

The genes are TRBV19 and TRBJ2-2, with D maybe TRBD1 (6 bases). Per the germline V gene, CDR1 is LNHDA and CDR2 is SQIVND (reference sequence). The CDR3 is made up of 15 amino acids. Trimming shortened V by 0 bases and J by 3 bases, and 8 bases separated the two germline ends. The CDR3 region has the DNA TGTGCCAGTAGTATAGACAGGGGCTACACCGGGGAGCTGTTTTTT. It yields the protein CASSIDRGYTGELFF.

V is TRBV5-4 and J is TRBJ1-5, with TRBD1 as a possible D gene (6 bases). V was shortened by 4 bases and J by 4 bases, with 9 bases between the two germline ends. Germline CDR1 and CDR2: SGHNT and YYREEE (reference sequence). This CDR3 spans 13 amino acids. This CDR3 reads CASSEGGNQPQHF. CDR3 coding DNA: TGTGCCAGCAGCGAAGGGGGAAATCAGCCCCAGCATTTT.

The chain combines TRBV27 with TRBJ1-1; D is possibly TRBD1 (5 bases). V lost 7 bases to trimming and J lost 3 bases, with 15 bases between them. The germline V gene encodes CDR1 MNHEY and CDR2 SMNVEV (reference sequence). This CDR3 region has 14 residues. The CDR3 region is CASTRFRGDTEAFF. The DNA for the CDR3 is TGTGCCAGCACCCGTTTCCGGGGGGACACTGAAGCTTTCTTT.

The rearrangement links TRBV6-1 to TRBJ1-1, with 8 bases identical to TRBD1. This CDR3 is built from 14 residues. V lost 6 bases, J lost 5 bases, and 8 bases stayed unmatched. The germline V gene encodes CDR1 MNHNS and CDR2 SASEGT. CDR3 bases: TGTGCCAGCAGGGACACAGACAGGGGAACTGAAGCTTTCTTT. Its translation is CASRDTDRGTEAFF.

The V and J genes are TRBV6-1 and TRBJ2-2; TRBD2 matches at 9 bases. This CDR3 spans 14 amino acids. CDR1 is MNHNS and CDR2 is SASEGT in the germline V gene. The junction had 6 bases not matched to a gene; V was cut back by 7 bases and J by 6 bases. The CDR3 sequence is CASIGGGAAGELFF. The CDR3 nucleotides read TGTGCCAGCATAGGCGGGGGGGCCGCCGGGGAGCTGTTTTTT.

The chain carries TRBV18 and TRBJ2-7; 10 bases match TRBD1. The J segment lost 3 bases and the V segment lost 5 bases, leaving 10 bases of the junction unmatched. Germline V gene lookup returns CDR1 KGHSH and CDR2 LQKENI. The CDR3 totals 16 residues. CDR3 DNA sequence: TGTGCCAGCTCAAAACAGGGACAGGGGACTTACTACGAGCAGTACTTC. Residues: CASSKQGQGTYYEQYF.